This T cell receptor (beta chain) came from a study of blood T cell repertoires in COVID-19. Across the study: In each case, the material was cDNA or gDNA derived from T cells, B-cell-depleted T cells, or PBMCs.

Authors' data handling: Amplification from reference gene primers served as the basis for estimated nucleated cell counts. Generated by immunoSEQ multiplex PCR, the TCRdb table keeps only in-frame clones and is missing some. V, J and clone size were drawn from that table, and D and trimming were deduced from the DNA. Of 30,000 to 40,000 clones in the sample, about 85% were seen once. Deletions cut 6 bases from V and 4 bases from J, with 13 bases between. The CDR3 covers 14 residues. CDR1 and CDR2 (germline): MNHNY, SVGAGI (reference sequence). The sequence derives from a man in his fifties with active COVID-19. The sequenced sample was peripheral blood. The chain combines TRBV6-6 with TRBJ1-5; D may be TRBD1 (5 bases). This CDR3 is CASRSGWSNQPQHF. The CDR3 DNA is TGTGCCAGCAGGTCAGGGTGGTCAAATCAGCCCCAGCATTTT.